This T cell receptor beta chain originates from a study of shared clonotypes between healthy human individuals. Healthy and HIV-negative, the adult donors had no recent acute infections or vaccinations. Nashville, Tennessee was home to all donors, each a Caucasian adult. Scientists sequenced DNA from unsorted PBMC on ten immunoSEQ deep assay plates. Per the original data handling: ImmunoSEQ junction-only sequences lacked quality scores, so their filtering differed. Some clones are missing from TCRdb's copy, which holds only in-frame ones; the method was immunoSEQ multiplex PCR. The V and J calls and clone size come from that table; D and trimming were worked out from the DNA. The sample carries around 440,000 clones, approximately 71% recorded once. This clonotype was sampled from a woman in her forties in good health. Some clones in this sample may be carry-over from other donors' samples. Material for sequencing was PBMCs.

CDR3 DNA: TGTGCCAGCAGCTTGGGGGTCCTTTCCGCGACTAGCGCGAAAAACATTCAGTACTTC. Amino acid sequence: CASSLGVLSATSAKNIQYF. The genes are TRBV5-4 and TRBJ2-4, with 8 bases matching TRBD2. The J segment lost 4 bases and the V segment lost 0 bases, leaving 15 bases of the junction unmatched. In germline, CDR1 is SGHNT, CDR2 YYREEE (reference sequence). The CDR3 extends over 19 amino acids.